These 3 T cell receptor beta chains were all obtained from the same sample, sequenced in a study of cytomegalovirus exposure and HLA in healthy donors. The PCR ran on 60 Vbeta and 13 Jbeta primers. TCRdb's copy holds only in-frame clones and misses some; the assay was immunoSEQ multiplex PCR. The data contain 120,000 or so clones, around 70% of them seen just once; the ten biggest clones take up around 4.1%. The sequenced material came from PBMCs. These receptors were obtained from a woman aged 35 to 49 in good health and CMV-seronegative.

CDR3 DNA sequence: TGTGCCAGCCGGAACAGGGGTAATTCACCCCTCCACTTT. This encodes CASRNRGNSPLHF. The chain employs TRBV7-9 and TRBJ1-6; 7 bases line up with TRBD1. The germline V gene encodes CDR1 SEHNR and CDR2 FQNEAQ (reference sequence). This CDR3 has 13 amino acids. Trimming removed 8 bases from V and 6 bases from J; junction bases left unmatched: 4.

This clone was picked up one time. V usage is TRBV7-8 and J usage is TRBJ2-5, with 8 positions matching TRBD2. The J call is uncertain, as TRBJ2-7 better fits the DNA end. The CDR3 runs 13 residues. From germline, CDR1 is SGHVS and CDR2 FQNEAQ. The CDR3 nucleotides read TGTGCCAGCAGCTTTCCGGGACTAGGCGAGCAGTACTTC. Protein sequence: CASSFPGLGEQYF.

This clone was found once. The CDR3 bases are TGCGCCAGCAGCTTGGTGGCAGAGGGGGCAGATACGCAGTATTTT. Translation: CASSLVAEGADTQYF. V is TRBV5-1 and J is TRBJ2-3, with TRBD1 as a possible D gene (6 bases). Germline CDR1 SGHRS, CDR2 YFSETQ. V was trimmed by 0 bases and J by 4 bases, leaving 12 bases between them. The CDR3 is 15 residues long.